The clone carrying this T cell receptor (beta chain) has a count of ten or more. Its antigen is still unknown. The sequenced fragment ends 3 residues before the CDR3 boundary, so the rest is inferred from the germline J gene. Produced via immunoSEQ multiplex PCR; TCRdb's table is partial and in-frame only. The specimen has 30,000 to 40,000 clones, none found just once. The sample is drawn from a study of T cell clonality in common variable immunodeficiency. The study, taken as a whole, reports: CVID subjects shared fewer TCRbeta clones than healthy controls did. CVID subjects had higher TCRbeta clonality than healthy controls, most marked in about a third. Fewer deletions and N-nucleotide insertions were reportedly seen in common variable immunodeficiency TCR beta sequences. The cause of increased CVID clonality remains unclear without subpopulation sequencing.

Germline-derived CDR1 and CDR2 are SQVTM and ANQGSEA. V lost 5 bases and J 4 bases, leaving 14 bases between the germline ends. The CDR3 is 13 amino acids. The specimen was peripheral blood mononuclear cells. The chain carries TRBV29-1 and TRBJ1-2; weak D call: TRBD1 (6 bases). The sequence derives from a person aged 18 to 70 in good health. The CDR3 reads CSVQQGRSYGYTF. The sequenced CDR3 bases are TGCAGCGTTCAGCAGGGGAGAAGCTATGGC.